These 19 T cell receptor beta chains were sequenced from one sample in a study of a mutant IDH1 vaccine in newly diagnosed glioma. These receptors have no known antigen. TCRdb keeps only in-frame clones here, not all; method: immunoSEQ multiplex PCR. The sample has about 55,000 clones; about four fifths are singletons. Time point reported: week 23, last vaccination. The investigators gave 300 ug of mutant IDH1 20-mer peptide in each vaccine dose, together with topical imiquimod. The specimen was PBMCs, collected from a glioma patient whose treatment included an IDH1 peptide vaccine. These receptors were collected from a man aged 35 to 55 with glioma.

This clone appeared once. The chain joins TRBV27 to TRBJ1-6; D not certain. Germline CDR1 is MNHEY and CDR2 is SMNVEV (reference sequence). V was cut by 1 base and J by 5 bases, with 12 bases left in between. This CDR3 has 16 residues. CDR3 nucleotides: TGTGCCAGCAGTTTATTGAATTGGCCCGATAATTCACCCCTCCACTTT. It codes for CASSLLNWPDNSPLHF.

The chain has TRBV29-1 and TRBJ1-2; 9 bases agree with TRBD1. The CDR3 has 15 residues. Germline V gene sequence: CDR1 SQVTM, CDR2 ANQGSEA. V was pared by 1 base and J by 7 bases, with 10 bases of the junction left unmatched. The DNA for the CDR3 is TGCAGCGTTGAAGGGGCCGGGACAGGGCATGGTGGCTACACCTTC. The encoded protein is CSVEGAGTGHGGYTF.

The rearrangement uses TRBV4-1 and TRBJ2-1; the D gene could be TRBD1 or TRBD2 (5 bases each). Germline CDR1 and CDR2: MGHRA and YSYEKL. Trimming pared 1 base from V and 4 bases from J, leaving 17 bases between. The CDR3 length is 17 residues. CDR3 residues: CASSQAQAGAPYNEQFF. DNA of the CDR3: TGCGCCAGCAGCCAAGCCCAAGCCGGGGCTCCGTACAATGAGCAGTTCTTC.

The V gene is TRBV29-1, the J gene TRBJ2-5, with no clear D. Trimming pared 6 bases from V and 0 bases from J, leaving 11 bases between. This CDR3 has 13 amino acids. CDR1 SQVTM and CDR2 ANQGSEA come from the germline V gene. CDR3 residues: CSVTPRNQETQYF. As DNA, the CDR3 is TGCAGCGTAACCCCAAGAAACCAAGAGACCCAGTACTTC.

The V gene is TRBV6-5, the J gene TRBJ2-7; no firm D call. Germline CDR1 reads MNHEY; CDR2 reads SVGAGI. V was cut by 2 bases and J by 0 bases, with 14 bases left in between. CDR3 length: 16 residues. The CDR3 bases are TGTGCCAGCAGTTACACACTATCCCGGTTCTCCTACGAGCAGTACTTC. Amino acid sequence: CASSYTLSRFSYEQYF.

The chain's CDR3 is CSAQGGNTDTQYF. The CDR3 DNA is TGCAGCGCCCAGGGGGGGAACACAGATACGCAGTATTTT. The V call is TRBV29-1, the J call TRBJ2-3; D possibly uses TRBD1 or TRBD2 (7 bases each). The CDR3 extends over 13 amino acids. Germline V lookup: CDR1 SQVTM, CDR2 ANQGSEA. The ends were cut back, 7 bases at V and 2 bases at J, with 13 bases in the middle.

This chain joins TRBV6-9 and TRBJ2-2; no firm D call. Trimming shortened V by 6 bases and J by 6 bases, and 8 bases separated the two germline ends. The CDR3 spans 12 residues. The germline CDR1 and CDR2 sequences are MNHGY and SVAAGI. In nucleotides, the CDR3 is TGTGCCAGCAGACGACCATCCGGGGAGCTGTTTTTT. Translated: CASRRPSGELFF.

V and J are TRBV4-1 and TRBJ1-3, with D uncertain. CDR3 length: 13 residues. Germline V gene data show CDR1 as MGHRA and CDR2 as YSYEKL. The V and J ends lost 1 base and 2 bases respectively, with 3 bases between them. CDR3 nucleotides: TGCGCCAGCAGCCAAGGAGCTGGAAACACCATATATTTT. Translating it yields CASSQGAGNTIYF.

The rearrangement links TRBV14 to TRBJ1-3, with 8 bases that match TRBD1. The J segment lost 5 bases and the V segment lost 1 base, leaving 1 base of the junction unmatched. The germline gives CDR1 SGHDN, CDR2 FVKESK. The length of the CDR3 is 14 residues. CDR3 sequence (DNA): TGTGCCAGCAGCCAAGGCAGGGGGCGAAACACCATATATTTT. Translating gives CASSQGRGRNTIYF.

This chain uses TRBV5-6 with TRBJ1-5; tentative D call: TRBD1 (5 bases). The CDR3 sequence is 16 residues long. Trimming took off 1 base at V and 7 bases at J, with 18 bases between the two ends. The germline gives CDR1 SGHDT, CDR2 YYEEEE. CDR3 region: CASSLKRSGTRQPQHF. CDR3 DNA: TGTGCCAGCAGCTTGAAACGGTCCGGGACTAGGCAGCCCCAGCATTTT.

The rearrangement links TRBV2 to TRBJ2-7, with a tentative D call TRBD2 (6 bases). This CDR3 region has 12 residues. V was cut by 6 bases and J by 7 bases, with 13 bases left in between. In germline, CDR1 is SNHLY, CDR2 FYNNEI. CDR3 nucleotides: TGTGCCAGCAGCCGGACGGGGGTTGAGCAGTACTTC. Translating gives CASSRTGVEQYF. Using reference TRBV2 and TRBJ2-7 for the parts outside the CDR3, the full variable domain is EPEVTQTPSHQVTQMGQEVILRCVPISNHLYFYWYRQILGQKVEFLVSFYNNEISEKSEIFDDQFSVERPDGSNFTLKIRSTKLEDSAMYFCASSRTGVEQYFGPGTRLTVT.

As for this clone: Sequence at one end of the junction differs from germline and may be a read error. The rearrangement links TRBV7-7 to TRBJ2-2; 8 bases map to TRBD2. This CDR3 spans 14 amino acids. Germline lookup yields CDR1 SSHAT and CDR2 FNYEAQ (reference sequence). The CDR3 bases are TGTGCTAGCAGCCAAACGGGGGGGGCCGGGGAGCTGTTTTTT. Its protein is CASSQTGGAGELFF.

CDR3 sequence reads: CATMTSGARNYGYTF. CDR3 coding DNA: TGTGCCACCATGACGTCTGGGGCCCGTAACTATGGCTACACCTTC. The V call is TRBV6-5, the J call TRBJ1-2, with a possible D match to TRBD1 (5 bases). Germline V gene data show CDR1 as MNHEY and CDR2 as SVGAGI. The V gene lost 10 bases and the J gene lost 1 base, with 19 bases spanning the gap. The CDR3 runs to 15 residues.

The chain combines TRBV15 with TRBJ1-5; tentative D call: TRBD1 (6 bases). CDR3 length: 17 amino acids. V lost 3 bases and J lost 7, with 22 bases in between. The germline CDR1 and CDR2 sequences are LNHNV and YYDKDF (reference sequence). The CDR3: CATSRAGAGAGNQPQHF. CDR3 coding DNA: TGTGCCACCAGCAGGGCGGGGGCCGGGGCAGGGAACCAGCCCCAGCATTTT.

V and J are TRBV19 and TRBJ1-2; 12 bases are a match to TRBD1. Germline V gene lookup returns CDR1 LNHDA and CDR2 SQIVND (reference sequence). This CDR3 has 15 amino acids. V was clipped by 6 bases and J by 3 bases; unmatched bases: 5. DNA of the CDR3: TGTGCCAGTAGGCCCGGGACAGGGGGCTACTATGGCTACACCTTC. Protein sequence: CASRPGTGGYYGYTF.

The rearrangement uses TRBV6-5 and TRBJ1-5; maybe TRBD1 (5 bases). Germline assignment: CDR1 MNHEY and CDR2 SVGAGI. Between the trimmed V and J ends, which lost 2 bases and 2 bases, there was a span of 10 bases. The CDR3 consists of 15 residues. The chain's CDR3 is CASSYGGTGNQPQHF. Here the CDR3 DNA reads TGTGCCAGCAGTTACGGGGGAACTGGCAATCAGCCCCAGCATTTT.

The CDR3 reads CASSEWTDYGYTF. The CDR3 coding sequence is TGTGCCAGCAGTGAATGGACGGACTATGGCTACACCTTC. The V call is TRBV6-1, the J call TRBJ1-2; no firm D call. The CDR3 covers 13 residues. Germline V gives CDR1 MNHNS, CDR2 SASEGT. V lost 2 bases and J lost 3, with 7 bases in between.

This clone has more than one count but fewer than ten. The J gene is TRBJ2-3, the V gene TRBV13, with TRBD2 identical over 10 bases. Germline CDR1 PRHDT, CDR2 FYEKMQ (reference sequence). CDR3 size: 16 residues. The V and J ends lost 4 bases and 4 bases, in that order; junction bases with no gene match: 8. The CDR3 reads CASSWERGGHSDTQYF. The CDR3 DNA sequence: TGTGCCAGCAGCTGGGAGCGGGGGGGCCATTCAGATACGCAGTATTTT.

The chain is built from TRBV4-1 and TRBJ1-1; possible D gene TRBD1, 6 bases. Germline CDR1 is MGHRA and CDR2 is YSYEKL. V was cut by 1 base and J by 5 bases, with 17 bases left in between. The CDR3 loop spans 16 amino acids. CDR3 region: CASSQVRPGVCTEAFF. The CDR3 DNA reads as TGCGCCAGCAGCCAAGTCCGCCCAGGGGTCTGTACTGAAGCTTTCTTT.